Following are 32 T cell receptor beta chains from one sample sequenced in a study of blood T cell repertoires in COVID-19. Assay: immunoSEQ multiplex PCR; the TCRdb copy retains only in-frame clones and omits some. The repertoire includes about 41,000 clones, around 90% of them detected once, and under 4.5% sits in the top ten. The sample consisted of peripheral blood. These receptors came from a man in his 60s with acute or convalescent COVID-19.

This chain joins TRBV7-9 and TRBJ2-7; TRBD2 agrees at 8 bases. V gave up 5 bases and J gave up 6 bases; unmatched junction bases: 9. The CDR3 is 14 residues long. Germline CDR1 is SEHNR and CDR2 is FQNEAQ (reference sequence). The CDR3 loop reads CASSPRGGLGEQYF. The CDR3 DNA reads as TGTGCCAGCAGCCCCCGGGGGGGTTTGGGCGAGCAGTACTTC.

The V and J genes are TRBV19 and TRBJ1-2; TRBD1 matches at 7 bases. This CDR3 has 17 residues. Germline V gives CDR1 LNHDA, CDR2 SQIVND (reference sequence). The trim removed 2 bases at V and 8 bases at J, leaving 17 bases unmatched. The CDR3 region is CASSILTGATVRGGYTF. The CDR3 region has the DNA TGTGCCAGTAGTATATTAACAGGGGCGACGGTGAGAGGAGGCTACACCTTC.

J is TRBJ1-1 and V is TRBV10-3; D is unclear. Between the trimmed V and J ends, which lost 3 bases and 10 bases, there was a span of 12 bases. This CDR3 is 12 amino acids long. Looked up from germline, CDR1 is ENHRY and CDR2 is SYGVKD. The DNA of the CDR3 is TGTGCCATCAGTGACTCGGACTGGGGAGCTTTCTTT. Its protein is CAISDSDWGAFF.

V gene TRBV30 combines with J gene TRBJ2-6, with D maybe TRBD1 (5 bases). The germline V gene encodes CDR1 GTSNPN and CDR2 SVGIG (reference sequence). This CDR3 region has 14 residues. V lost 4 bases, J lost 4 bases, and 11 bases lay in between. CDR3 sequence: CAWMGPGGANVLTF. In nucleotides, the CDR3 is TGTGCCTGGATGGGGCCCGGGGGGGCCAACGTCCTGACTTTC.

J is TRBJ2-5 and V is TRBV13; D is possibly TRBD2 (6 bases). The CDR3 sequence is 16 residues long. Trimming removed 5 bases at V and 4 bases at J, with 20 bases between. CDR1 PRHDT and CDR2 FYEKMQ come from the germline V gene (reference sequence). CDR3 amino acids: CASSPVGRRGRETQYF. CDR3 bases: TGTGCCAGCAGCCCGGTTGGGAGGAGGGGCAGAGAGACCCAGTACTTC.

CDR3 nucleotide sequence: TGTGCCAGCAGCCCTAGGGAGGGGATCCGTTTTGCGAACACCATATATTTT. It codes for CASSPREGIRFANTIYF. V is TRBV3-1 (or the pseudogene TRBV3-2) and J is TRBJ1-3, with a possible D match to TRBD1 (5 bases). The germline CDR1 and CDR2 sequences are LGHDT and YNNKEL (reference sequence). V was clipped by 4 bases and J by 7 bases, with 23 bases between them. This CDR3 has 17 residues.

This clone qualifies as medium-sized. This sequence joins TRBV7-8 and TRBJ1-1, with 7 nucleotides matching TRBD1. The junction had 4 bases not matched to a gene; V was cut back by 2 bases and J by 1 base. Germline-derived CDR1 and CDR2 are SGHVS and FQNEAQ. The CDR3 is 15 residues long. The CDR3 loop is CASSLRGDRNTEAFF. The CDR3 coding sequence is TGTGCCAGCAGCTTAAGGGGGGACAGGAACACTGAAGCTTTCTTT.

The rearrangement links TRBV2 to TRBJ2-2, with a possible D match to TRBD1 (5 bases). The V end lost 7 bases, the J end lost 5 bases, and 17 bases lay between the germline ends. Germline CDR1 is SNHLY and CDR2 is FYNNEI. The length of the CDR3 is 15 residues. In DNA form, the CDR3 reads TGTGCCAGCAATGGTGGCAGGGTTTTAACCGGGGAGCTGTTTTTT. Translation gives CASNGGRVLTGELFF.

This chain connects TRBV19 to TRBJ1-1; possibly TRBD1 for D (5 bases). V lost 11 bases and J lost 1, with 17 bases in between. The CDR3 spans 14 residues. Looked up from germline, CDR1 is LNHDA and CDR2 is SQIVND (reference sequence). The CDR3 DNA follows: TGTGCCTGTGATCAGGGTTGGAGGAACACTGAAGCTTTCTTT. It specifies CACDQGWRNTEAFF.

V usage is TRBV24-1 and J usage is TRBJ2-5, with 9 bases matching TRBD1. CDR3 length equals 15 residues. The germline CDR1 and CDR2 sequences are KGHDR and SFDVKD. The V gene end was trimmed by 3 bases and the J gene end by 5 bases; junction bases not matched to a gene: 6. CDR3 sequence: CATSDPTGGAETQYF. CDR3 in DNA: TGTGCCACCAGTGATCCCACAGGGGGCGCGGAGACCCAGTACTTC.

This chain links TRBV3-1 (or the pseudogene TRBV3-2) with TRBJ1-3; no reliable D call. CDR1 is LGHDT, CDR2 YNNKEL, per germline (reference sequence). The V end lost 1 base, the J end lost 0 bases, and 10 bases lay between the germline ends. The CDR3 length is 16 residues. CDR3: CASSQGSINSGNTIYF. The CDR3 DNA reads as TGTGCCAGCAGCCAAGGCAGTATAAACTCTGGAAACACCATATATTTT.

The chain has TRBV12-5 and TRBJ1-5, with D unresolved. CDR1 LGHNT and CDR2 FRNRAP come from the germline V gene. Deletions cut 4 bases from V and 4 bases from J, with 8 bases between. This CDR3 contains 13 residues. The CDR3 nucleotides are TGTGCTAGTGGTTCGGCCGGGAATCAGCCCCAGCATTTT. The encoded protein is CASGSAGNQPQHF.

The CDR3 region is CASSVGTGTETQYF. The DNA of the CDR3 is TGTGCCAGCAGCGTAGGAACAGGGACAGAGACCCAGTACTTC. V is TRBV9 and J is TRBJ2-5; D might be TRBD1 (6 bases). Per germline, CDR1 SGDLS and CDR2 YYNGEE. Trimming removed 0 bases from V and 4 bases from J, with 10 bases in between. The CDR3 consists of 14 residues.

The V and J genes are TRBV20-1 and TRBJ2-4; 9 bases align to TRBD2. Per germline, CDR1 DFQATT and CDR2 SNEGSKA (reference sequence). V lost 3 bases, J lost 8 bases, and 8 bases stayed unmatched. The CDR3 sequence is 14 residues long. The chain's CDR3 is CSASTASGAYIQYF. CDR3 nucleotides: TGCAGTGCTAGTACGGCTAGCGGGGCTTACATTCAGTACTTC.

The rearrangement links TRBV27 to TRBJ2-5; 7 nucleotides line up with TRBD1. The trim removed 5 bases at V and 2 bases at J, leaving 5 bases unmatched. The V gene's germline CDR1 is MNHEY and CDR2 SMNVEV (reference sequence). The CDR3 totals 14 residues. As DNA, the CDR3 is TGTGCCAGCAGTGCGCCGGGACAGCAAGAGACCCAGTACTTC. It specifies CASSAPGQQETQYF.

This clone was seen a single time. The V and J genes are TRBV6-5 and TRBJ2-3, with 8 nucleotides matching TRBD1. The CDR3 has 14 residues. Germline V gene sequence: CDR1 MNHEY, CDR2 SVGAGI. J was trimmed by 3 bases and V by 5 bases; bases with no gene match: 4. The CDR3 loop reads CASSPRQGTDTQYF. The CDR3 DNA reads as TGTGCCAGCAGTCCCAGACAGGGGACAGATACGCAGTATTTT.

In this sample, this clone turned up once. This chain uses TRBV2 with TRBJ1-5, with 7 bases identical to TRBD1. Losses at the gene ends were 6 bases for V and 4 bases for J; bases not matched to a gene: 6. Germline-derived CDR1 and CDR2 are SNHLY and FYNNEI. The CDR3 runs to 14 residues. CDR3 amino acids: CASSEGAGNQPQHF. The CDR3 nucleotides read TGTGCCAGCAGCGAGGGGGCAGGGAATCAGCCCCAGCATTTT.

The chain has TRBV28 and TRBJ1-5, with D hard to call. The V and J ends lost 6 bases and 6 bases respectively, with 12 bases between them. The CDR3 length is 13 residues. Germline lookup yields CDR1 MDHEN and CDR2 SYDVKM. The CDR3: CASSTAAVQPQHF. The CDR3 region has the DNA TGTGCCAGCAGCACAGCGGCTGTTCAGCCCCAGCATTTT.

The CDR3 loop is CASSSRDSLGSPLHF. CDR3 DNA sequence: TGTGCCAGCAGCTCAAGGGACAGCCTAGGTTCACCCCTCCACTTT. The V and J genes are TRBV5-8 and TRBJ1-6; 7 nucleotides align to TRBD1. The CDR3 is 15 residues long. In germline, CDR1 is SGHTS, CDR2 YDEGEE. J lost 9 bases, V lost 3 bases, and 9 bases had no gene match. Using reference TRBV5-8 and TRBJ1-6 for the parts outside the CDR3, the full variable domain is EAGVTQSPTHLIKTRGQQATLRCSPISGHTSVYWYQQALGLGLQFLLWYDEGEERNRGNFPPRFSGRQFPNYSSELNVNALELEDSALYLCASSSRDSLGSPLHFGNGTRLTVT.

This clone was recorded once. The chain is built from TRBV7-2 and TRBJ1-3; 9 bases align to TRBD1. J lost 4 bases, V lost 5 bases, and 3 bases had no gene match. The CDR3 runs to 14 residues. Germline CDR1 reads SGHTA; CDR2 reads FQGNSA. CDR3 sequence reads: CASSPGTGGNTIYF. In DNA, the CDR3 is TGTGCCAGCAGCCCCGGGACAGGGGGAAACACCATATATTTT.

This CDR3 is CASSLTGGERSYEQYF. DNA of the CDR3: TGTGCCAGCTCACTTACAGGGGGCGAGAGATCCTACGAGCAGTACTTC. This rearrangement joins TRBV18 to TRBJ2-7; 9 nucleotides line up with TRBD1. The CDR3 totals 16 residues. V dropped 4 bases and J dropped 1; count of bases not matched to a gene: 8. The germline V gene encodes CDR1 KGHSH and CDR2 LQKENI.

The CDR3 protein is CASRLAPSGGRTDTQYF. CDR3 nucleotides: TGTGCAAGTCGCTTAGCTCCTAGCGGGGGCCGCACAGATACGCAGTATTTT. V is TRBV12-2 and J is TRBJ2-3; TRBD2 is taken as the D call from the table, unchecked against the DNA. TRBV12-2 is noted as a pseudogene. The CDR3 is made up of 17 amino acids.

In nucleotides, the CDR3 is TGTGCCAGCAGTGAATTGGCAGGGTTGGTTAATGAGCAGTTCTTC. It codes for CASSELAGLVNEQFF. The chain carries TRBV25-1 and TRBJ2-1, with D possibly being TRBD1 (5 bases). The length of the CDR3 is 15 residues. Germline CDR1 and CDR2: MGHDK and SYGVNS. V was shortened by 1 base and J by 7 bases, with 14 bases between the two germline ends.

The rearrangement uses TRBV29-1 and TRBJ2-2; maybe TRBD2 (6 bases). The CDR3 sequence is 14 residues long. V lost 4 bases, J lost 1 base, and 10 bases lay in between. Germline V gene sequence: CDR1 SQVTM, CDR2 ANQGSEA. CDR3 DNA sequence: TGCAGCGTTGGGAGGGGCCGGAACACCGGGGAGCTGTTTTTT. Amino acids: CSVGRGRNTGELFF.

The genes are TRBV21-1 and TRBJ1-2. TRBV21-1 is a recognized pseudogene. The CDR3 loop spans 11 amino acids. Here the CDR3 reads CASSNGHGYTF. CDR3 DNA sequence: TGTGCCAGCAGCAACGGTCATGGCTACACCTTC.

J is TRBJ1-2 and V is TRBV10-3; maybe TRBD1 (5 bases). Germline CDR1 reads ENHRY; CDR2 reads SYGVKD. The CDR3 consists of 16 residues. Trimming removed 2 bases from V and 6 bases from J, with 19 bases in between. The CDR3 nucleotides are TGTGCCATCAGTGAGCTTGGCGGGGGAGGTATCGATGGCTACACCTTC. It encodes CAISELGGGGIDGYTF.

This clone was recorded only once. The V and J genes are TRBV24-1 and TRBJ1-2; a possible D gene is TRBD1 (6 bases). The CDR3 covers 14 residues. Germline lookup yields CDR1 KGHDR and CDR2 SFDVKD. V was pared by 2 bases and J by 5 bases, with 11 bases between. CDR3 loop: CATSDSWTEYGYTF. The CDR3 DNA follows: TGTGCCACCAGTGATTCCTGGACAGAGTATGGCTACACCTTC.

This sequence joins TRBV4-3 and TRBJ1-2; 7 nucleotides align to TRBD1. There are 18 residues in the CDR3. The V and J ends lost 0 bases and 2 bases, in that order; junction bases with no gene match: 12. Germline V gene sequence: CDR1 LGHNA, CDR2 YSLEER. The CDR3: CASSQETGDETGNYGYTF. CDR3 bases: TGCGCCAGCAGCCAAGAGACAGGAGACGAGACAGGGAACTATGGCTACACCTTC.

As DNA, the CDR3 is TGTGCCAGCAGCCGGGGGCTAGCGGGGGGAACCACCGGGGAGCTGTTTTTT. This codes for CASSRGLAGGTTGELFF. The chain uses TRBV11-2 and TRBJ2-2, with 11 bases that match TRBD2. Trimming cost V 5 bases and J 4 bases; bases outside gene matches: 9. This CDR3 has 17 residues. Germline CDR1 reads SGHAT; CDR2 reads FQNNGV.

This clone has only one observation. In nucleotides, the CDR3 is TGTGCCATCAGTGTAGGGATAACCCAGGGCACTGAAGCTTTCTTT. Translating gives CAISVGITQGTEAFF. The chain uses TRBV10-3 and TRBJ1-1, with D possibly being TRBD1 (5 bases). In germline, CDR1 is ENHRY, CDR2 SYGVKD. CDR3 length equals 15 residues. The V and J ends lost 4 bases and 4 bases respectively, with 16 bases between them.

The CDR3, as DNA: TGTGCCAGCAGCCGGGACAGGGGACTATCGGAGACCCAGTACTTC. Encoded protein: CASSRDRGLSETQYF. The rearrangement joins TRBV6-5 to TRBJ2-5; TRBD1 agrees at 10 bases. The ends lost 6 bases at V and 5 bases at J; junction bases unmatched: 9. Germline V gene data show CDR1 as MNHEY and CDR2 as SVGAGI. The CDR3 contains 15 residues.

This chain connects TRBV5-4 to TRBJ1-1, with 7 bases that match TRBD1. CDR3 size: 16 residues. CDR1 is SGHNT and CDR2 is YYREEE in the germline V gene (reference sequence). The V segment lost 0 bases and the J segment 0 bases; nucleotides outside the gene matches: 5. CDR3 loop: CASSLGTGLMNTEAFF. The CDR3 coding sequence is TGTGCCAGCAGCTTGGGGACAGGTTTAATGAACACTGAAGCTTTCTTT.